This T cell receptor beta chain appears in the sequencing data of a study of beta chain features in type 1 diabetes. Germline V gene data show CDR1 as LNHNV and CDR2 as YYDKDF (reference sequence). This CDR3 spans 14 amino acids. The V gene lost 5 bases and the J gene lost 2 bases, with 12 bases spanning the gap. Expressed TCRB transcripts were sequenced because the entire RNA isolate underwent reverse transcription. TCRdb's table, derived via immunoSEQ multiplex PCR, lists solely in-frame clones and lacks some. The table lists over 150,000 clones, about 13% of them singletons. This clone was seen a handful of times. Its antigen remains unknown. The study's findings and limits: TCRB CDR3s were moderately but significantly shorter in Type 1 diabetes patients in all four CD4+ subsets. Type 1 diabetes patients had fewer VDJ junction insertions and more deletions.

The chain has TRBV15 and TRBJ1-2, with a tentative D call TRBD1 (6 bases). Sequencing was performed on central memory CD4+ T cells from blood. The receptor's source is a woman younger than 30 in good health. The CDR3: CATSLGAENYGYTF. The CDR3 DNA sequence: TGTGCCACCAGCTTGGGGGCAGAAAACTATGGCTACACCTTC.